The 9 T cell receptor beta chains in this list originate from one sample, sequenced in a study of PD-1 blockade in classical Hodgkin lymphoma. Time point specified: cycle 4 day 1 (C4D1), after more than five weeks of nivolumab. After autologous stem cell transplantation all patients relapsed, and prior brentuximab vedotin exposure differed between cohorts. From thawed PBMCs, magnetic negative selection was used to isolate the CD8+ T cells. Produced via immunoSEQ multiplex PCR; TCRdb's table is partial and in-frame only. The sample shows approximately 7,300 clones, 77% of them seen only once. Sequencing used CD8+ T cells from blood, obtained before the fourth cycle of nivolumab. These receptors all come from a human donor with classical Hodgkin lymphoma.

The CDR3 loop is CASSLKSLGAGLSTDTQYF. The CDR3, as DNA: TGTGCCAGCAGCTTAAAGTCGTTAGGTGCGGGACTCAGCACAGATACGCAGTATTTT. The rearrangement uses TRBV7-3 and TRBJ2-3, with D perhaps matching TRBD2 (6 bases). The CDR3 totals 19 residues. The V end lost 1 base, the J end lost 0 bases, and 20 bases lay between the germline ends. Germline assignment: CDR1 SGHTA and CDR2 FQGTGA.

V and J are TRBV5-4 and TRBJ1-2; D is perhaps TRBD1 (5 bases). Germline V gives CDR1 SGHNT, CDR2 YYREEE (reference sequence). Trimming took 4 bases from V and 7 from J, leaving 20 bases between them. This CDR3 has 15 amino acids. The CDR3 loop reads CASSPIGGGGSGYTF. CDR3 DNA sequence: TGTGCCAGCAGCCCGATCGGGGGGGGAGGCAGTGGCTACACCTTC. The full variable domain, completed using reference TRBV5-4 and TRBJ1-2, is ETGVTQSPTHLIKTRGQQVTLRCSSQSGHNTVSWYQQALGQGPQFIFQYYREEENGRGNFPPRFSGLQFPNYSSELNVNALELDDSALYLCASSPIGGGGSGYTFGSGTRLTVV.

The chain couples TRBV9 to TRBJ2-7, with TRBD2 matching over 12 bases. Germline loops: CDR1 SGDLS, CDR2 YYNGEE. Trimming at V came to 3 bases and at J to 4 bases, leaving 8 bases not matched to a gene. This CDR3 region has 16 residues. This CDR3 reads CASSAEGLAGRYEQYF. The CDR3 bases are TGTGCCAGCAGCGCAGAAGGACTAGCGGGAAGGTACGAGCAGTACTTC.

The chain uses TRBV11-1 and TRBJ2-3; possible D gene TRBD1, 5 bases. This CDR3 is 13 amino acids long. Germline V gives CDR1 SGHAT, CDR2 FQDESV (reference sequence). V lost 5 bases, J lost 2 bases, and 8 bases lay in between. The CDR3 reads CASSPTDTDTQYF. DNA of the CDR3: TGTGCCAGCAGCCCGACAGACACAGATACGCAGTATTTT.

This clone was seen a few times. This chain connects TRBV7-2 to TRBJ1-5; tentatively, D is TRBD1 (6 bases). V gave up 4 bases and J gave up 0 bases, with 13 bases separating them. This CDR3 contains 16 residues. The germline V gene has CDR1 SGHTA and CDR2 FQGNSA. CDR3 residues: CASSSTTGFSNQPQHF. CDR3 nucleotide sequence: TGTGCCAGCAGCTCCACGACAGGTTTTAGCAATCAGCCCCAGCATTTT.

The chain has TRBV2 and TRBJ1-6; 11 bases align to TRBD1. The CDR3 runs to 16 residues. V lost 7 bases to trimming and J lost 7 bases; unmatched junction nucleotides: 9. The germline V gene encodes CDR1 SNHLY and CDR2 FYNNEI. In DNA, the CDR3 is TGTGCCAGCACCCCCGGACAGGGGGCATGGAATTCACCCCTCCACTTT. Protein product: CASTPGQGAWNSPLHF.

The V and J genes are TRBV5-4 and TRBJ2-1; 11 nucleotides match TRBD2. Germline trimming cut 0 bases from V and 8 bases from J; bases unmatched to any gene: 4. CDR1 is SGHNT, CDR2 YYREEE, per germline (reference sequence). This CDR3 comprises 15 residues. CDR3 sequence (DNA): TGTGCCAGCAGCTTGGAACTAGCGGGGGCAGATGAGCAGTTCTTC. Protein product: CASSLELAGADEQFF.

CDR3 loop: CASSVETRVPFHEQYF. The CDR3 DNA reads TGTGCCAGCAGCGTAGAAACGAGGGTCCCATTTCACGAGCAGTACTTC. The chain joins TRBV9 to TRBJ2-7; D perhaps matches TRBD2 (5 bases). Germline CDR1 is SGDLS and CDR2 is YYNGEE. The CDR3 runs to 16 residues. V shed 0 bases and J shed 5 bases, with 18 bases lying between them.

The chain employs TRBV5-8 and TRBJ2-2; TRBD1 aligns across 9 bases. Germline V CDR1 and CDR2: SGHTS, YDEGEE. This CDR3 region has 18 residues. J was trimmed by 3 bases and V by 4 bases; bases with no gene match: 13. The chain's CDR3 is CASSNPSVWTGDTGELFF. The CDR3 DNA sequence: TGTGCCAGCAGCAACCCCTCCGTTTGGACAGGGGACACCGGGGAGCTGTTTTTT.